This is a list of T cell receptor beta chains from one sample in a study of Ad26.COV2.S vaccination and SARS-CoV-2 variants. Profiling relied on immunoSEQ multiplex PCR, and the TCRdb table lists in-frame clones only, not all of them. The data hold about 87,000 clones, with about four fifths observed a single time. The sample was peripheral blood, taken after recovery from COVID-19. These receptor sequences come from a human donor who had recovered from COVID-19. CDR3s include the opening cysteine and the closing phenylalanine or tryptophan. The D gene is left open where the match is weak. Clone size is stated in some rows and not others, as once, few, many or a class when expanded.

TRBV7-2	.	.	TRBJ1-5	CASSLVTGSNQPQHF	TGTGCCAGCAGCTTAGTCACAGGATCTAATCAGCCCCAGCATTTT
TRBV29-1	TRBD1	.	TRBJ1-2	CSEGTGGSGYTF	TGCAGCGAGGGGACAGGGGGATCGGGCTACACCTTC
TRBV7-3	.	.	TRBJ1-1	CASRPLGTENTEAFF	TGTGCCAGCAGACCCCTCGGGACGGAGAACACTGAAGCTTTCTTT
TRBV6-4	.	.	TRBJ1-3	CASSAGLGRSGNTIYF	TGTGCCAGCAGTGCTGGCCTGGGGCGCTCTGGAAACACCATATATTTT
TRBV6-6	.	.	TRBJ1-6	CASSYGRSSYNSPLHF	TGTGCCAGCAGTTACGGGCGGAGCTCCTATAATTCACCCCTCCACTTT
TRBV19	.	.	TRBJ2-1	CASSSWDKNNEQFF	TGTGCCAGTAGTAGTTGGGACAAGAACAATGAGCAGTTCTTC
TRBV19	TRBD2	.	TRBJ2-5	CASRTASGGLGETQYF	TGTGCCAGTAGAACAGCCAGCGGGGGGCTGGGGGAGACCCAGTACTTC
TRBV14	TRBD2	few	TRBJ2-3	CASSQVASGPTDTQYF	TGTGCCAGCAGCCAAGTCGCTAGCGGGCCCACAGATACGCAGTATTTT
TRBV21-1	.	.	TRBJ2-7	CASSKRGTYEQYF	TGTGCCAGCAGCAAAAGGGGGACCTACGAGCAGTACTTC
TRBV7-2	.	.	TRBJ2-7	CASSLEQPYEQYF	TGTGCCAGCAGCTTAGAACAGCCCTACGAGCAGTACTTC
TRBV15	TRBD2	.	TRBJ2-1	CATRVGLAAYNEQFF	TGTGCCACCAGGGTGGGACTAGCTGCTTACAATGAGCAGTTCTTC
TRBV9	TRBD1	.	TRBJ2-7	CASSVLGQGYEQYF	TGTGCCAGCAGCGTCCTAGGACAGGGCTACGAGCAGTACTTC
TRBV28	TRBD2	.	TRBJ2-2	CASSTGGPSAGELFF	TGTGCCAGCAGTACGGGAGGGCCCTCGGCCGGGGAGCTGTTTTTT
TRBV7-2	.	.	TRBJ2-1	CASSSGGWDNEQFF	TGTGCCAGCAGCTCGGGGGGCTGGGACAATGAGCAGTTCTTC
TRBV4-1	TRBD2	few	TRBJ2-5	CASSQGLAGGRGETQYF	TGCGCCAGCAGCCAGGGACTAGCGGGAGGAAGAGGGGAGACCCAGTACTTC
TRBV3-1/TRBV3-2	.	.	TRBJ2-6	CASSHPSPGGPGVLTF	TGTGCCAGCAGCCACCCGTCCCCCGGCGGACCTGGGGTCCTGACTTTC
TRBV9	TRBD2	.	TRBJ2-7	CASSVGLALTYEQYF	TGTGCCAGCAGCGTAGGACTAGCGCTGACCTACGAGCAGTACTTC
TRBV19	.	.	TRBJ1-1	CASSGGVPTEAFF	TGTGCCAGTAGTGGAGGAGTCCCCACTGAAGCTTTCTTT